This is a list of T cell receptor beta chains from one sample in a study of cytomegalovirus exposure and HLA in healthy donors. Using immunoSEQ multiplex PCR, the repertoire was profiled, and TCRdb retains in-frame clones only, with some absent. The data show some 110,000 clones, almost 80% seen once. The material sequenced was PBMCs. The receptors stem from a man aged 55 to 70 in good health and CMV-seropositive. The CDR3 runs from the conserved cysteine through the conserved F or W. Each record gives: D gene, V gene, clone size, J gene, CDR3 DNA, CDR3 protein. D genes are given only for firm matches. Some rows have no size entry. The others give once, few or many, or a class for an expanded clone.

TRBD2	TRBV27	-	TRBJ2-3	TGTGCCAGCAGTTCCGCCTTCGGACGGGCCCTGGCGGGGGGGGCATCAGATACGCAGTATTTT	CASSSAFGRALAGGASDTQYF
-	TRBV19	-	TRBJ2-5	TGTGCCAGTAGACTACAGGGTAACGAAGGGGAGACCCAGTACTTC	CASRLQGNEGETQYF
TRBD1	TRBV7-7	-	TRBJ2-6	TGTGCCAGCAGCCCCCTGGACAGGGGCACTGCTGGGGCCAACGTCCTGACTTTC	CASSPLDRGTAGANVLTF
-	TRBV4-1	-	TRBJ1-5	TGCGCCAGCAGCCCGGACAGCTGGCCCCAGCCCCAGCATTTT	CASSPDSWPQPQHF
-	TRBV28	few	TRBJ1-1	TGTGCCAGCAGCCAGTTTTCGGGGAACACTGAAGCTTTCTTT	CASSQFSGNTEAFF
-	TRBV11-2	-	TRBJ1-2	TGTGCCAGCAGCCAACGGACTCTTAACTATGGCTACACCTTC	CASSQRTLNYGYTF
TRBD2	TRBV6-5	few	TRBJ2-6	TGTGCCAGCAGGCGGGAGGGGAGCGGGGCCAACGTCCTGACTTTC	CASRREGSGANVLTF
-	TRBV5-5	few	TRBJ1-4	TGTGCCAGCAGCGGCGGGGTTAATGAAAAACTGTTTTTT	CASSGGVNEKLFF
TRBD2	TRBV6-4	many	TRBJ2-3	TGTGCCAGCAGTCGCGGACTAGCGGGGAACACAGATACGCAGTATTTT	CASSRGLAGNTDTQYF
-	TRBV30	-	TRBJ2-1	TGTGCCTGGAGTCAGTCCAGCGGGCCGCAGTTCTTC	CAWSQSSGPQFF
TRBD1	TRBV28	few	TRBJ2-7	TGTGCCAGCACCCCGAGGACCGGGACAGGGGGCATAGGCGAGCAGTACTTC	CASTPRTGTGGIGEQYF